This T cell receptor beta chain was identified in a study of identical twins. In TCRdb, the 5' RACE reads were re-called with MiXCR into one record per CDR3 protein. The repertoire includes 420,000 or so distinct CDR3 sequences, around a sixth of them detected once, and 10% to 15% sits in the top ten. Trimming shortened V by 6 bases and J by 2 bases, and 20 bases separated the two germline ends. The germline V gene has CDR1 MNHEY and CDR2 SVGEGT. CDR3 size: 16 residues. This clonotype was seen a few times. The material sequenced was naive T cells sorted from blood. The chain links TRBV6-2 or TRBV6-3 to TRBJ2-7; possible D gene TRBD1, 6 bases. This receptor was identified in a man aged 50 or older in good health. Here the CDR3 DNA reads TGTGCCAGCAGCCCCGACTCGGGACACCTAGCCTACGAGCAGTACTTC. This sequence encodes CASSPDSGHLAYEQYF.